Each of the 32 T cell receptor beta chains below was sequenced from the same sample in a study of blood T cell repertoires in COVID-19. Profiling relied on immunoSEQ multiplex PCR, and the TCRdb table lists in-frame clones only, not all of them. The sample includes a few hundred thousand clones, approximately 84% of them seen just once. The sample taken for sequencing was peripheral blood. Source of these receptors: a man aged 35 to 55 with active or convalescent COVID-19.

The chain uses TRBV6-2 or TRBV6-3 and TRBJ2-1; 12 nucleotides align to TRBD2. CDR1 is MNHEY, CDR2 SVGEGT, per germline. J gave up 5 bases and V 4 bases, and 12 bases lay outside the gene matches. The CDR3 sequence is 18 residues long. Here the CDR3 reads CASSFRYERLAGDNEQFF. The CDR3 DNA is TGTGCCAGCAGTTTCCGCTACGAGCGACTAGCGGGGGACAATGAGCAGTTCTTC.

The V and J genes are TRBV19 and TRBJ1-2, with D possibly being TRBD1 (6 bases). Germline CDR1 is LNHDA and CDR2 is SQIVND (reference sequence). V lost 2 bases to trimming and J lost 8 bases, with 9 bases between them. This CDR3 spans 12 amino acids. The CDR3 DNA follows: TGTGCCAGTAGTATAAACAGGGTAGGCTACACCTTC. Translated, it gives CASSINRVGYTF.

The J gene is TRBJ2-7, the V gene TRBV5-1; TRBD2 aligns across 13 bases. Unmatched junction bases numbered 2, after V lost 2 bases and J lost 3 bases. The CDR3 sequence is 15 residues long. The germline CDR1 and CDR2 sequences are SGHRS and YFSETQ. The DNA for the CDR3 is TGCGCCAGCAGCTTCGGGACTAGCGGGGTCTACGAGCAGTACTTC. This translates into CASSFGTSGVYEQYF.

V gene TRBV28 combines with J gene TRBJ1-1; D is possibly TRBD1 (5 bases). V gave up 7 bases and J gave up 6 bases, with 21 bases separating them. From germline, CDR1 is MDHEN and CDR2 SYDVKM. The CDR3 contains 15 residues. CDR3 bases: TGTGCCAGCACTCTCCTAGGGTCGGGGGGACCTGAAGCTTTCTTT. Translating gives CASTLLGSGGPEAFF.

The chain employs TRBV24-1 and TRBJ2-2; TRBD2 matches 11 bases. With 5 bases clipped from V and 4 bases from J, the junction kept 8 bases outside the gene matches. This CDR3 has 17 amino acids. The V gene's germline CDR1 is KGHDR and CDR2 SFDVKD. The CDR3 is CATSAVSGGAFTGELFF. The CDR3 DNA reads TGTGCCACCAGTGCCGTTAGCGGGGGGGCCTTCACCGGGGAGCTGTTTTTT.

This clone came up once. The gene calls are TRBV9 and TRBJ1-5; maybe TRBD1 (5 bases). Trimming pared 0 bases from V and 5 bases from J, leaving 9 bases between. The CDR3 spans 14 residues. CDR1 and CDR2 (germline): SGDLS, YYNGEE. This chain's CDR3 is CASSVAGGDQPQHF. CDR3 sequence (DNA): TGTGCCAGCAGCGTAGCGGGGGGGGATCAGCCCCAGCATTTT.

This rearrangement joins TRBV10-1 to TRBJ2-2, with D maybe TRBD1 (5 bases). The V gene's germline CDR1 is WNHNN and CDR2 SYGVQD (reference sequence). Trimming pared 7 bases from V and 3 bases from J, leaving 12 bases between. The CDR3 consists of 14 residues. In DNA form, the CDR3 reads TGCGCCAGCACTAACGACAGATACACCGGGGAGCTGTTTTTT. Amino acids: CASTNDRYTGELFF.

J is TRBJ1-1 and V is TRBV6-2 or TRBV6-3; maybe TRBD1 (5 bases). CDR3 size: 13 residues. V was clipped by 6 bases and J by 1 base, with 9 bases between them. CDR1 and CDR2 from the germline V gene are MNHEY and SVGEGT. CDR3 protein: CASSGAPNTEAFF. CDR3 in DNA: TGTGCCAGCAGCGGGGCTCCGAACACTGAAGCTTTCTTT.

The chain joins TRBV9 to TRBJ2-7; D may be TRBD1 (6 bases). This CDR3 has 15 residues. V was clipped by 0 bases and J by 0 bases, with 10 bases between them. CDR1 SGDLS and CDR2 YYNGEE come from the germline V gene. In nucleotides, the CDR3 is TGTGCCAGCAGCGTAGGTCCGGACAGCTCCTACGAGCAGTACTTC. Protein sequence: CASSVGPDSSYEQYF.

About this clone: The identical CDR3 is also encoded by other nucleotide sequences in the sample. V is TRBV3-1 (or the pseudogene TRBV3-2) and J is TRBJ2-7; 10 bases map to TRBD1. The germline CDR1 and CDR2 sequences are LGHDT and YNNKEL (reference sequence). V lost 4 bases and J lost 5; bases outside the gene matches: 5. This CDR3 has 14 residues. In nucleotides, the CDR3 is TGTGCCAGCAGCCCAAGGGACAGGGGAAACGAGCAGTACTTC. This codes for CASSPRDRGNEQYF.

The rearrangement links TRBV5-1 to TRBJ1-4; tentatively, D is TRBD1 (5 bases). Germline values: CDR1 SGHRS, CDR2 YFSETQ. The V end lost 2 bases, the J end lost 0 bases, and 8 bases lay between the germline ends. This CDR3 comprises 15 residues. This CDR3 is CASSLTGATNEKLFF. The CDR3 coding sequence is TGCGCCAGCAGCTTAACAGGAGCAACTAATGAAAAACTGTTTTTT.

The J gene is TRBJ1-2, the V gene TRBV5-4, with TRBD1 matching over 7 bases. Germline lookup yields CDR1 SGHNT and CDR2 YYREEE (reference sequence). V was pared by 0 bases and J by 8 bases, with 10 bases of the junction left unmatched. The CDR3 spans 15 residues. CDR3 DNA sequence: TGTGCCAGCAGCTTGGCTGCAGGGGGTAGTTGGGGCTACACCTTC. Amino acid sequence: CASSLAAGGSWGYTF.

The CDR3 loop is CASSSRQGRSKNIQYF. CDR3 sequence (DNA): TGTGCCAGCAGCTCCAGACAGGGACGGTCCAAAAACATTCAGTACTTC. J is TRBJ2-4 and V is TRBV11-1; 7 bases line up with TRBD1. V gave up 4 bases and J gave up 2 bases; unmatched junction bases: 8. CDR3 length: 16 residues. Germline V lookup: CDR1 SGHAT, CDR2 FQDESV (reference sequence).

V is TRBV18 and J is TRBJ1-1; no reliable D call. Germline V gives CDR1 KGHSH, CDR2 LQKENI. The CDR3 extends over 14 amino acids. The V end was cut by 2 bases, the J end by 5 bases, with 12 bases between. This CDR3 is CASSPAGKRTEAFF. The CDR3, as DNA: TGTGCCAGCTCACCAGCGGGTAAAAGGACTGAAGCTTTCTTT.

The chain carries TRBV15 and TRBJ2-1; 8 nucleotides agree with TRBD2. CDR1 LNHNV and CDR2 YYDKDF come from the germline V gene (reference sequence). J was trimmed by 6 bases and V by 0 bases; bases with no gene match: 4. The CDR3 length is 15 residues. The CDR3 DNA reads as TGTGCCACCAGCAGAGATTTCGGGACTAGCAATGAGCAGTTCTTC. Translation: CATSRDFGTSNEQFF.

The chain carries TRBV7-9 and TRBJ1-5; D possibly corresponds to TRBD1 (6 bases). CDR3 length: 12 residues. The germline V gene has CDR1 SEHNR and CDR2 FQNEAQ (reference sequence). Trimming pared 5 bases from V and 8 bases from J, leaving 10 bases between. CDR3 residues: CASSPTGEPQHF. The DNA of the CDR3 is TGTGCCAGCAGCCCGACAGGCGAGCCCCAGCATTTT.

The genes are TRBV7-3 and TRBJ2-5, with 8 bases fitting TRBD2. The V gene's germline CDR1 is SGHTA and CDR2 FQGTGA. The CDR3 consists of 17 residues. V dropped 0 bases and J dropped 1; count of bases not matched to a gene: 7. This chain's CDR3 is CASSLTGTSTVQETQYF. Here the CDR3 DNA reads TGTGCCAGCAGCTTAACGGGGACTAGTACCGTCCAAGAGACCCAGTACTTC.

V is TRBV30 and J is TRBJ1-4; tentatively, D is TRBD1 (5 bases). Germline-derived CDR1 and CDR2 are GTSNPN and SVGIG (reference sequence). Between the trimmed V and J ends, which lost 4 bases and 4 bases, there was a span of 13 bases. The length of the CDR3 is 14 residues. The CDR3 here is CAWMARQLNEKLFF. CDR3 bases: TGTGCCTGGATGGCTCGACAGCTTAATGAAAAACTGTTTTTT.

The chain has TRBV19 and TRBJ1-2, with 7 nucleotides matching TRBD1. This CDR3 is 12 amino acids long. V gave up 5 bases and J gave up 7 bases; unmatched junction bases: 4. Looked up from germline, CDR1 is LNHDA and CDR2 is SQIVND (reference sequence). CDR3 amino acids: CASSAPGGGYTF. For the CDR3, the DNA is TGTGCCAGTAGTGCCCCAGGGGGTGGCTACACCTTC.

The sample holds a few counts of this clone. The same CDR3 also results from other DNA sequences found in this sample. The chain links TRBV28 to TRBJ1-2; D is undetermined. The CDR3 runs 13 residues. Germline CDR1 is MDHEN and CDR2 is SYDVKM. Deletions cut 2 bases from V and 2 bases from J, with 6 bases between. The CDR3 protein is CASSLTGNYGYTF. CDR3 nucleotides: TGTGCCAGCAGTTTAACCGGGAACTATGGCTACACCTTC.

The chain couples TRBV9 to TRBJ2-1, with D possibly being TRBD2 (6 bases). The length of the CDR3 is 16 residues. V was clipped by 0 bases and J by 4 bases, with 14 bases between them. Germline V gene lookup returns CDR1 SGDLS and CDR2 YYNGEE. The CDR3 DNA reads TGTGCCAGCAGCGTAGAGGGACTCAAGGTTTACAATGAGCAGTTCTTC. The encoded protein is CASSVEGLKVYNEQFF. The complete variable domain, with remaining parts taken from reference TRBV9 and TRBJ2-1, reads DSGVTQTPKHLITATGQRVTLRCSPRSGDLSVYWYQQSLDQGLQFLIQYYNGEERAKGNILERFSAQQFPDLHSELNLSSLELGDSALYFCASSVEGLKVYNEQFFGPGTRLTVL.

CDR3 in amino acids: CSVEDLGQPNTEAFF. CDR3 bases: TGCAGCGTTGAAGATCTAGGACAGCCGAACACTGAAGCTTTCTTT. The chain recombines TRBV29-1 with TRBJ1-1, with TRBD1 as a possible D gene (6 bases). V lost 0 bases and J 1 base, leaving 12 bases between the germline ends. This CDR3 is built from 15 residues. Looked up from germline, CDR1 is SQVTM and CDR2 is ANQGSEA.

CDR3 sequence (DNA): TGTGCCAGCAAGTACGACAGGCCCAACACTGAAGCTTTCTTT. It encodes CASKYDRPNTEAFF. This chain uses TRBV6-6 with TRBJ1-1; D may be TRBD1 (6 bases). The germline CDR1 and CDR2 sequences are MNHNY and SVGAGI (reference sequence). This CDR3 has 14 residues. The ends were cut back, 7 bases at V and 2 bases at J, with 14 bases in the middle.

This rearrangement joins TRBV7-9 to TRBJ2-3, with D possibly matching TRBD2 (5 bases). The CDR3 spans 16 residues. V was trimmed by 1 base and J by 2 bases, leaving 13 bases between them. Germline CDR1 reads SEHNR; CDR2 reads FQNEAQ (reference sequence). The CDR3 bases are TGTGCCAGCAGCTTAGACCTAGCTCTTCCCACAGATACGCAGTATTTT. This gives the protein CASSLDLALPTDTQYF. The full variable domain, completed using reference TRBV7-9 and TRBJ2-3, is DTGVSQNPRHKITKRGQNVTFRCDPISEHNRLYWYRQTLGQGPEFLTYFQNEAQLEKSRLLSDRFSAERPKGSFSTLEIQRTEQGDSAMYLCASSLDLALPTDTQYFGPGTRLTVL.

The chain has TRBV6-2 or TRBV6-3 and TRBJ1-2; D is ambiguous. Germline CDR1 MNHEY, CDR2 SVGEGT. The V end lost 6 bases, the J end lost 8 bases, and 7 bases lay between the germline ends. The length of the CDR3 is 10 residues. The CDR3 sequence: CASSPSGYTF. The DNA for the CDR3 is TGTGCCAGCAGCCCGAGCGGCTACACCTTC.

About this clone itself: The DNA is left out, because the CDR3 cannot be placed on it with certainty; the CDR3 is given as TCRdb lists it. CDR3 amino acids: CASILDRGGTEAFF. V is TRBV2 and J is TRBJ1-1; the D call TRBD1 from the table was never checked on the DNA. The CDR3 has 14 amino acids, counting both end residues. CDR1 and CDR2 from the germline V gene are SNHLY and FYNNEI.

The V gene is TRBV6-1, the J gene TRBJ1-1, with a possible D match to TRBD1 (5 bases). With 0 bases removed from V and 7 bases from J, the gap between germline ends came to 15 bases. Per the germline V gene, CDR1 is MNHNS and CDR2 is SASEGT. CDR3 length equals 15 residues. CDR3 in amino acids: CASSEASNRQIEAFF. The CDR3 nucleotides are TGTGCCAGCAGTGAAGCTTCTAACAGGCAGATTGAAGCTTTCTTT.

The chain links TRBV28 to TRBJ2-7; TRBD1 agrees at 8 bases. CDR3 length: 15 amino acids. The ends lost 1 base at V and 3 bases at J; junction bases unmatched: 5. Germline values: CDR1 MDHEN, CDR2 SYDVKM. CDR3 loop: CASSLSQGAGYEQYF. The CDR3 DNA reads as TGTGCCAGCAGTTTATCCCAGGGGGCGGGCTACGAGCAGTACTTC.

The genes are TRBV6-2 or TRBV6-3 and TRBJ2-1; no clear D gene. Germline CDR1 reads MNHEY; CDR2 reads SVGEGT. Trimming pared 5 bases from V and 14 bases from J, leaving 13 bases between. The CDR3 extends over 11 amino acids. The CDR3, as DNA: TGTGCCAGCAGTGATAGTGCGAATGAGTTCTTC. The encoded protein is CASSDSANEFF.

This sequence joins TRBV27 and TRBJ2-7; D perhaps matches TRBD1 (5 bases). Per the germline V gene, CDR1 is MNHEY and CDR2 is SMNVEV (reference sequence). The V end was cut by 4 bases, the J end by 7 bases, with 20 bases between. The CDR3 totals 15 residues. CDR3 region: CASSSLHDSPQEQYF. In DNA, the CDR3 is TGTGCCAGCAGTTCCTTACACGACAGTCCTCAGGAGCAGTACTTC.

The V call is TRBV19, the J call TRBJ1-5, with 7 nucleotides matching TRBD1. Looked up from germline, CDR1 is LNHDA and CDR2 is SQIVND (reference sequence). The CDR3 is made up of 13 amino acids. The V gene end was trimmed by 6 bases and the J gene end by 4 bases; junction bases not matched to a gene: 3. The CDR3 nucleotides read TGTGCCAGTAGGTCAGGGGGGAATCAGCCCCAGCATTTT. This gives the protein CASRSGGNQPQHF.

This clone showed up just once. V and J are TRBV5-1 and TRBJ2-7, with TRBD1 matching over 7 bases. V dropped 0 bases and J dropped 6; count of bases not matched to a gene: 9. CDR3 length: 15 residues. CDR1 SGHRS and CDR2 YFSETQ come from the germline V gene. CDR3 residues: CASSLAGTETAEQYF. The CDR3 DNA reads as TGCGCCAGCAGCTTGGCTGGGACAGAAACGGCCGAGCAGTACTTC.